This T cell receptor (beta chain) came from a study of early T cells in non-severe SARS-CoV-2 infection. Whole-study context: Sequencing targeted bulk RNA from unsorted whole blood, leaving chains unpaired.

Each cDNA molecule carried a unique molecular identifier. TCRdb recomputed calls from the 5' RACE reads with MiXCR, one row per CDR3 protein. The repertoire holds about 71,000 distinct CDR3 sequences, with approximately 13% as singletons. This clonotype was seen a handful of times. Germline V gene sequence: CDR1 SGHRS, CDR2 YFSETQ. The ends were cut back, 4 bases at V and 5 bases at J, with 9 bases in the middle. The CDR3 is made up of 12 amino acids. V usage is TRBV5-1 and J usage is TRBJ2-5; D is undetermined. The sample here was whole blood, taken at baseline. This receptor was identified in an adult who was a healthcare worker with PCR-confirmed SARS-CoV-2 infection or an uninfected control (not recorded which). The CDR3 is CASSITGETQYF. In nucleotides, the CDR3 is TGCGCCAGCAGCATCACCGGGGAGACCCAGTACTTC.